This TCR beta chain was recovered during a study of neoadjuvant anti-PD-1 for oral cavity cancer. For the study at large: Before surgery, most patients got three to four biweekly 3 mg/kg nivolumab doses. Non-progressing patients received a fourth nivolumab dose near day 43, then surgery on days 50-56.

Sequencing was performed with immunoSEQ multiplex PCR; in TCRdb, only in-frame clones are kept and a portion is missing. The sample includes some 7,100 clones, 60% seen only once; the top ten take 5% to 6.5%. This clone was observed a handful of times. Its antigen is undetermined. Regarding the study as a whole: Each response group had just a few patients in TCR analyses.

Patients were newly diagnosed with stage II-IVA oral cavity squamous cell carcinoma without prior systemic or radiation treatment. The input for sequencing was tumor tissue, taken before nivolumab (anti-PD-1) treatment. This TCR derives from a person between 40 and 85 years old with oral cavity squamous cell carcinoma.

For the CDR3, the DNA is TGCGCCAGCAGTTTTGGACCGAGCTATGGCTACACCTTC. Translation gives CASSFGPSYGYTF. The chain employs TRBV10-1 and TRBJ1-2; D is unclear. V shed 5 bases and J shed 4 bases, with 11 bases lying between them. The CDR3 has 13 residues. Per the germline V gene, CDR1 is WNHNN and CDR2 is SYGVQD (reference sequence).